One and the same sample provided the 29 T cell receptor beta chains below, sequenced in a study of cytomegalovirus exposure and HLA in healthy donors. The PCR was carried out with 60 Vbeta primers and 13 Jbeta primers. Assay used: immunoSEQ multiplex PCR; TCRdb lists only in-frame clones, some missing. The table has some 200,000 clones, 81% seen once; the top ten hold 3% to 4%. The material sequenced was PBMCs. The receptors were sampled from a man aged 45 to 65 in good health and CMV-seronegative.

The V call is TRBV4-1, the J call TRBJ2-2; D gene ambiguous. Trimming took off 0 bases at V and 5 bases at J, with 7 bases between the two ends. This CDR3 is built from 14 residues. From germline, CDR1 is MGHRA and CDR2 YSYEKL. This CDR3 reads CASSQDRVTGELFF. DNA of the CDR3: TGCGCCAGCAGCCAAGACCGAGTGACCGGGGAGCTGTTTTTT.

DNA of the CDR3: TGTGCCAGCAGCGACCTCCCCGGGACTCCGTCCTACGAGCAGTACTTC. Its translation: CASSDLPGTPSYEQYF. The V call is TRBV7-9, the J call TRBJ2-7; D is perhaps TRBD2 (6 bases). The germline gives CDR1 SEHNR, CDR2 FQNEAQ (reference sequence). The CDR3 sequence is 16 residues long. With 5 bases removed from V and 1 base from J, the gap between germline ends came to 18 bases.

V and J are TRBV5-8 and TRBJ1-5; D gene ambiguous. The V end lost 4 bases, the J end lost 5 bases, and 19 bases lay between the germline ends. The CDR3 loop spans 16 amino acids. Germline values: CDR1 SGHTS, CDR2 YDEGEE. CDR3 sequence reads: CASSLSGFWRDQPQHF. CDR3 coding DNA: TGTGCCAGCAGCCTATCGGGGTTTTGGAGGGATCAGCCCCAGCATTTT.

Only a few counts were recorded for this clone. The chain links TRBV19 to TRBJ2-1; 11 bases are shared with TRBD1. The CDR3 spans 15 residues. V shed 6 bases and J 4 bases; nucleotides not matched to a gene: 5. CDR1 and CDR2 (germline): LNHDA, SQIVND (reference sequence). As DNA, the CDR3 is TGTGCCAGTAGCCGGGACAGGGGGTCTTACAATGAGCAGTTCTTC. This gives the protein CASSRDRGSYNEQFF.

The rearrangement uses TRBV27 and TRBJ1-1; 7 bases fit TRBD1. CDR3 length equals 13 residues. V shed 10 bases, J shed 1 base, and the junction held 6 bases outside the gene matches. Germline values: CDR1 MNHEY, CDR2 SMNVEV (reference sequence). The CDR3 sequence is CATRTGSNTEAFF. CDR3 DNA: TGTGCCACTCGGACAGGCTCGAACACTGAAGCTTTCTTT.

This chain connects TRBV9 to TRBJ1-1; 7 nucleotides line up with TRBD1. This CDR3 contains 14 residues. V lost 5 bases and J lost 6; bases outside the gene matches: 10. Germline CDR1 SGDLS, CDR2 YYNGEE. CDR3 coding DNA: TGTGCCAGCAGTGAGACAGGGCTTGTCTCTGAAGCTTTCTTT. Protein sequence: CASSETGLVSEAFF.

This chain connects TRBV23-1 to TRBJ1-1; a weak D match, TRBD1 (5 bases). TRBV23-1 is noted as an ORF with a role that remains uncertain. V shed 4 bases and J shed 0 bases, with 27 bases lying between them. The CDR3 covers 20 residues. CDR3 coding DNA: TGCGCCAGCAGTCTACGGCACCCACAGGCCGGGCCCGGTATGAACACTGAAGCTTTCTTT. Amino acid sequence: CASSLRHPQAGPGMNTEAFF.

This clone was recorded only once. The genes are TRBV5-1 and TRBJ2-5, with D unresolved. Germline CDR1 is SGHRS and CDR2 is YFSETQ. The ends were cut back, 5 bases at V and 5 bases at J, with 13 bases in the middle. The CDR3 has 13 residues. DNA of the CDR3: TGCGCCAGCAGAAGGTGGGCTGAGGAGACCCAGTACTTC. It encodes CASRRWAEETQYF.

Concerning this clone: The junction departs from germline at one end; a sequencing error may be responsible. The chain recombines TRBV7-7 with TRBJ2-1; 11 bases map to TRBD2. The CDR3 extends over 15 amino acids. The germline V gene has CDR1 SSHAT and CDR2 FNYEAQ (reference sequence). The CDR3 spells CASRFSGGALTEQFF. The CDR3 DNA follows: TGTGCTAGCAGATTTAGCGGGGGGGCCCTCACTGAGCAGTTCTTC.

This chain connects TRBV30 to TRBJ2-3, with D perhaps TRBD1 (5 bases). The CDR3 consists of 13 residues. Germline CDR1 GTSNPN, CDR2 SVGIG (reference sequence). Trimming cost V 4 bases and J 4 bases, with 12 bases left between them. The CDR3 coding sequence is TGTGCCTGGACTCAGGGTTATCCAGATACGCAGTATTTT. Translating gives CAWTQGYPDTQYF.

Concerning this clone itself: Other DNA variants within this sample encode the same CDR3. This chain's CDR3 is CASSPFGNTQYF. Here the CDR3 DNA reads TGTGCCAGCAGCCCGTTCGGGAATACGCAGTATTTT. This chain connects TRBV27 to TRBJ2-3; perhaps TRBD2 as D (5 bases). Germline loops: CDR1 MNHEY, CDR2 SMNVEV (reference sequence). The length of the CDR3 is 12 residues. V dropped 6 bases and J dropped 7 bases, with 11 bases sitting between them.

The CDR3 DNA follows: TGTGCCAGCAGCTCAACGGGAATTGGCTTTGGCGAGCAGTACTTC. Translation: CASSSTGIGFGEQYF. This sequence joins TRBV5-6 and TRBJ2-7; maybe TRBD2 (5 bases). Trimming pared 3 bases from V and 6 bases from J, leaving 19 bases between. CDR3 length: 15 amino acids. Germline CDR1 reads SGHDT; CDR2 reads YYEEEE.

The chain couples TRBV6-5 to TRBJ2-7; possibly TRBD1 for D (5 bases). Germline values: CDR1 MNHEY, CDR2 SVGAGI. The CDR3 has 14 amino acids. Trimming removed 0 bases at V and 3 bases at J, with 9 bases between. The CDR3 loop reads CASSYSQGHYEQYF. The CDR3 DNA reads TGTGCCAGCAGTTACTCGCAGGGCCACTACGAGCAGTACTTC.

Only one count was recorded for this clone. V and J are TRBV7-7 and TRBJ2-2; 8 bases fit TRBD1. Germline V gene sequence: CDR1 SSHAT, CDR2 FNYEAQ (reference sequence). This CDR3 has 13 residues. Germline trimming cut 5 bases from V and 7 bases from J; bases unmatched to any gene: 3. CDR3 amino acids: CASSRGTGGELFF. CDR3 nucleotides: TGTGCCAGCAGCAGAGGGACAGGCGGGGAGCTGTTTTTT.

This sequence joins TRBV25-1 and TRBJ2-5; D is possibly TRBD2 (6 bases). The germline gives CDR1 MGHDK, CDR2 SYGVNS. This CDR3 contains 16 residues. The ends were cut back, 2 bases at V and 4 bases at J, with 17 bases in the middle. CDR3 coding DNA: TGTGCCAGCAGTGAAGGACTGCGGGGAGAAGGAGAGACCCAGTACTTC. Protein sequence: CASSEGLRGEGETQYF.

V gene TRBV18 combines with J gene TRBJ1-2; 9 positions agree with TRBD1. Germline loops: CDR1 KGHSH, CDR2 LQKENI. The CDR3 has 13 amino acids. The ends lost 8 bases at V and 7 bases at J; junction bases unmatched: 8. In DNA form, the CDR3 reads TGTGCCAGCCCGCCGGGACAGGGTTTTGGCTACACCTTC. Translation: CASPPGQGFGYTF.

This clone was counted a few times. The rearrangement links TRBV5-6 to TRBJ1-1; D not resolved. Trimming took off 1 base at V and 3 bases at J, with 10 bases between the two ends. This CDR3 has 14 amino acids. The germline V gene has CDR1 SGHDT and CDR2 YYEEEE. The CDR3 reads CASSLPGRDTEAFF. DNA for the CDR3: TGTGCCAGCAGCTTGCCGGGGAGAGACACTGAAGCTTTCTTT. Drawing the rest from reference TRBV5-6 and TRBJ1-1, the complete variable domain is DAGVTQSPTHLIKTRGQQVTLRCSPKSGHDTVSWYQQALGQGPQFIFQYYEEEERQRGNFPDRFSGHQFPNYSSELNVNALLLGDSALYLCASSLPGRDTEAFFGQGTRLTVV.

The DNA for the CDR3 is TGTGCCAGCAGCTTAGCAGGGGGCTTTGGCTATGGCTACACCTTC. Protein: CASSLAGGFGYGYTF. The chain employs TRBV7-2 and TRBJ1-2, with TRBD1 identical over 7 bases. CDR1 is SGHTA and CDR2 is FQGNSA in the germline V gene. Trimming removed 0 bases from V and 4 bases from J; junction bases left unmatched: 5. CDR3 length: 15 amino acids.

The chain links TRBV9 to TRBJ1-1; TRBD1 matches at 8 bases. The CDR3 is 16 amino acids. V lost 7 bases and J lost 0; bases outside the gene matches: 11. Germline V CDR1 and CDR2: SGDLS, YYNGEE. CDR3: CASRRAGGGMNTEAFF. In DNA form, the CDR3 reads TGTGCCAGCCGACGAGCAGGGGGCGGTATGAACACTGAAGCTTTCTTT.

The chain combines TRBV5-1 with TRBJ2-1; the match to TRBD2 covers 8 bases. V shed 4 bases, J shed 7 bases, and the junction held 10 bases outside the gene matches. Germline assignment: CDR1 SGHRS and CDR2 YFSETQ. This CDR3 contains 15 residues. Here the CDR3 reads CASSREVAGRNEQFF. The CDR3 DNA reads TGCGCCAGCAGCAGGGAGGTAGCGGGGAGAAATGAGCAGTTCTTC.

V usage is TRBV28 and J usage is TRBJ1-2, with 7 nucleotides matching TRBD1. CDR3 length: 13 residues. Germline CDR1 and CDR2: MDHEN and SYDVKM. Trimming at V came to 8 bases and at J to 7 bases, leaving 10 bases not matched to a gene. CDR3 region: CASSEQGRSGYTF. The CDR3 bases are TGTGCCAGCTCTGAACAGGGGAGAAGTGGCTACACCTTC.

The V and J genes are TRBV7-6 and TRBJ2-1; 16 bases match TRBD2. The CDR3 contains 17 residues. V was clipped by 5 bases and J by 12 bases; unmatched bases: 13. Germline values: CDR1 SGHVS, CDR2 FNYEAQ. Here the CDR3 reads CASSTGTSGGARHRQFF. The CDR3 DNA is TGTGCCAGCAGCACTGGGACTAGCGGGGGGGCCCGCCACCGGCAGTTCTTC.

The chain combines TRBV5-1 with TRBJ2-2, with TRBD1 matching over 7 bases. Looked up from germline, CDR1 is SGHRS and CDR2 is YFSETQ. The CDR3 runs to 17 residues. V gave up 4 bases and J gave up 7 bases; unmatched junction bases: 16. The CDR3 bases are TGCGCCAGCAGCCTCCCGACAGGGTCCCCCGAGAACGGGGAGCTGTTTTTT. It specifies CASSLPTGSPENGELFF.

This chain connects TRBV6-5 to TRBJ1-4, with D possibly matching TRBD1 (6 bases). CDR3 length: 15 amino acids. The germline V gene has CDR1 MNHEY and CDR2 SVGAGI. V was pared by 5 bases and J by 8 bases, with 18 bases between. The DNA for the CDR3 is TGTGCCAGCAGTCAACAGGGCTGGGTCGTGGAAAAACTGTTTTTT. Its protein is CASSQQGWVVEKLFF.

The chain's CDR3 is CASRGQVDQPQHF. As DNA, the CDR3 is TGTGCCAGCAGGGGACAGGTCGATCAGCCCCAGCATTTT. The chain couples TRBV6-1 to TRBJ1-5; 8 bases are shared with TRBD1. The CDR3 totals 13 residues. V shed 6 bases, J shed 5 bases, and the junction held 3 bases outside the gene matches. Germline V lookup: CDR1 MNHNS, CDR2 SASEGT.

The chain is built from TRBV7-2 and TRBJ1-1; 7 nucleotides match TRBD1. The CDR3 loop spans 15 amino acids. V lost 5 bases to trimming and J lost 6 bases; unmatched junction nucleotides: 12. Germline V gene lookup returns CDR1 SGHTA and CDR2 FQGNSA. The CDR3 sequence is CASSAQQGSVAEAFF. CDR3 sequence (DNA): TGTGCCAGCAGCGCCCAACAGGGGTCAGTCGCTGAAGCTTTCTTT.

V is TRBV5-4 and J is TRBJ1-4, with D unresolved. Germline lookup yields CDR1 SGHNT and CDR2 YYREEE (reference sequence). V was shortened by 4 bases and J by 4 bases, with 14 bases between the two germline ends. The CDR3 totals 15 residues. CDR3 sequence: CASSPGGRVNEKLFF. The DNA for the CDR3 is TGTGCCAGCAGCCCGGGAGGAAGGGTTAATGAAAAACTGTTTTTT.

The chain joins TRBV6-5 to TRBJ2-6, with TRBD1 as a possible D gene (6 bases). The CDR3 has 15 residues. From germline, CDR1 is MNHEY and CDR2 SVGAGI. Trimming took 6 bases from V and 2 from J, leaving 11 bases between them. The chain's CDR3 is CASSQDRPGANVLTF. The CDR3 coding sequence is TGTGCCAGCAGCCAAGACAGGCCTGGGGCCAACGTCCTGACTTTC.

The J gene is TRBJ2-5, the V gene TRBV27; TRBD2 aligns across 7 bases. The J segment lost 5 bases and the V segment lost 5 bases, leaving 11 bases of the junction unmatched. The CDR3 contains 15 residues. The germline V gene encodes CDR1 MNHEY and CDR2 SMNVEV (reference sequence). The CDR3 DNA sequence: TGTGCCAGCAGTCCGATCGGGAGCGGGGTTGAGACCCAGTACTTC. Protein product: CASSPIGSGVETQYF.